The next 5 T cell receptor beta chains were all read from a single sample in a study of control samples from healthy donors and cancer patients. Repertoires were generated with immunoSEQ multiplex PCR, while TCRdb's copy carries only in-frame clones and drops some. The repertoire includes 130,000 or so clones, 70% to 90% of them detected once, and more than 2.5% sits in the top ten. Sample: blood. The receptor set was obtained from a man between 50 and 59 years old in good health.

The chain combines TRBV3-1 (or the pseudogene TRBV3-2) with TRBJ2-3; the D call may be TRBD1 or TRBD2 (6 bases each). Trimming removed 6 bases from V and 3 bases from J, with 16 bases in between. CDR1 LGHDT and CDR2 YNNKEL come from the germline V gene (reference sequence). The CDR3 consists of 15 residues. CDR3 amino acids: CASSRGGKETDTQYF. CDR3 in DNA: TGTGCCAGCAGTCGAGGGGGGAAGGAGACAGATACGCAGTATTTT.

This clone has only one observation. V gene TRBV15 combines with J gene TRBJ2-5, with D perhaps TRBD2 (6 bases). The germline V gene has CDR1 LNHNV and CDR2 YYDKDF (reference sequence). The CDR3 contains 12 residues. V lost 8 bases and J lost 2, with 9 bases in between. The DNA of the CDR3 is TGTGCCACCGCCCGGGGGCAAGAGACCCAGTACTTC. It specifies CATARGQETQYF.

V gene TRBV5-1 combines with J gene TRBJ1-3; no reliable D call. The length of the CDR3 is 17 residues. Trimming took 3 bases from V and 0 from J, leaving 16 bases between them. CDR1 SGHRS and CDR2 YFSETQ come from the germline V gene. The DNA for the CDR3 is TGCGCCAGCAGCTACGACAACAAGCTAACCTCTGGAAACACCATATATTTT. Protein sequence: CASSYDNKLTSGNTIYF.

The rearrangement joins TRBV11-2 to TRBJ2-1, with D perhaps assigned TRBD1 or TRBD2 (6 bases each). Germline assignment: CDR1 SGHAT and CDR2 FQNNGV. The CDR3 contains 16 residues. V lost 6 bases and J 2 bases, leaving 17 bases between the germline ends. In DNA, the CDR3 is TGTGCCAGCAGTCTAGGGGGGTTTCTAACCTACAATGAGCAGTTCTTC. Protein sequence: CASSLGGFLTYNEQFF. The variable domain in full, with the rest retrieved from reference TRBV11-2 and TRBJ2-1, is EAGVAQSPRYKIIEKRQSVAFWCNPISGHATLYWYQQILGQGPKLLIQFQNNGVVDDSQLPKDRFSAERLKGVDSTLKIQPAKLEDSAVYLCASSLGGFLTYNEQFFGPGTRLTVL.

The chain is built from TRBV5-1 and TRBJ2-6, with no clear D. Trimming took 7 bases from V and 1 from J, leaving 9 bases between them. Germline CDR1 reads SGHRS; CDR2 reads YFSETQ. The CDR3 has 14 residues. In DNA form, the CDR3 reads TGCGCCAGCCGAAAAGTATCTGGGGCCAACGTCCTGACTTTC. Its protein is CASRKVSGANVLTF.